Following are 18 T cell receptor beta chains from one sample sequenced in a study of shared clonotypes between healthy human individuals. Only in-frame clones appear in the TCRdb table, and some are missing; sequencing was by immunoSEQ multiplex PCR. The sample has approximately 500,000 clones, 78% seen once. Material for sequencing was PBMCs. Receptors were obtained from a woman aged 40 to 50 in good health. Some clones in this sample may be carry-over from other donors' samples.

The V and J genes are TRBV28 and TRBJ2-2; 10 positions match TRBD1. The J segment lost 5 bases and the V segment lost 11 bases, leaving 8 bases of the junction unmatched. The CDR3 totals 14 residues. Looked up from germline, CDR1 is MDHEN and CDR2 is SYDVKM. In DNA, the CDR3 is TGTGCCGCCCTCGGGACAGGGGTTACCGGGGAGCTGTTTTTT. It is translated as CAALGTGVTGELFF. The whole variable domain, remainder taken from reference TRBV28 and TRBJ2-2, is DVKVTQSSRYLVKRTGEKVFLECVQDMDHENMFWYRQDPGLGLRLIYFSYDVKMKEKGDIPEGYSVSREKKERFSLILESASTNQTSMYLCAALGTGVTGELFFGEGSRLTVL.

This clone has a count of ten or more. The rearrangement links TRBV4-1 to TRBJ1-6; 7 bases match TRBD1. Germline CDR1 and CDR2: MGHRA and YSYEKL. This CDR3 has 16 residues. The V segment lost 0 bases and the J segment 8 bases; nucleotides outside the gene matches: 7. The CDR3 reads CASSQDLGGGDSPLHF. CDR3 nucleotides: TGCGCCAGCAGCCAAGATTTAGGGGGCGGCGATTCACCCCTCCACTTT.

This clone was seen once. J is TRBJ1-2 and V is TRBV5-4; possibly TRBD1 for D (6 bases). Germline CDR1 and CDR2: SGHNT and YYREEE (reference sequence). CDR3 size: 15 residues. V shed 1 base and J shed 7 bases, with 17 bases lying between them. CDR3 protein: CASSLSPQGSSGYTF. CDR3 coding DNA: TGTGCCAGCAGCTTGTCCCCGCAGGGGTCGAGTGGCTACACCTTC. The full variable domain, rest sourced from reference TRBV5-4 and TRBJ1-2, is ETGVTQSPTHLIKTRGQQVTLRCSSQSGHNTVSWYQQALGQGPQFIFQYYREEENGRGNFPPRFSGLQFPNYSSELNVNALELDDSALYLCASSLSPQGSSGYTFGSGTRLTVV.

This chain joins TRBV28 and TRBJ2-1, with TRBD2 matching over 8 bases. Germline lookup yields CDR1 MDHEN and CDR2 SYDVKM. Losses at the gene ends were 10 bases for V and 5 bases for J; bases not matched to a gene: 7. This CDR3 contains 13 residues. For the CDR3, the DNA is TGTGCCAACTCCTTAGCGGGGCACAATGAGCAGTTCTTC. Translating gives CANSLAGHNEQFF.

The rearrangement joins TRBV6-1 to TRBJ1-6; D perhaps matches TRBD1 (6 bases). The CDR3 loop spans 15 amino acids. The germline V and J ends were trimmed by 1 base and 10 bases, with 14 bases remaining between them. Germline V lookup: CDR1 MNHNS, CDR2 SASEGT. CDR3 protein: CASSEDGGPGSPLHF. As DNA, the CDR3 is TGTGCCAGCAGTGAAGATGGGGGGCCAGGGTCACCCCTCCACTTT.

This chain links TRBV30 with TRBJ1-2; the D gene is possibly TRBD1 (5 bases). Deletions cut 0 bases from V and 6 bases from J, with 8 bases between. The CDR3 sequence is 12 residues long. Germline V gene sequence: CDR1 GTSNPN, CDR2 SVGIG (reference sequence). The CDR3 loop is CAWSVGHDGYTF. CDR3 bases: TGTGCCTGGAGTGTGGGGCACGATGGCTACACCTTC.

V is TRBV19 and J is TRBJ2-7; D not certain. This CDR3 comprises 13 residues. V lost 3 bases and J lost 3, with 9 bases in between. Germline loops: CDR1 LNHDA, CDR2 SQIVND (reference sequence). The CDR3, as DNA: TGTGCCAGTAGTATCGGCAGTTTCTACGAGCAGTACTTC. It encodes CASSIGSFYEQYF.

The CDR3 DNA reads as TGTGCCAGCAGTTTATGGGTGACTAGCGGGAGTGTTGAGCAGTTCTTC. Its protein is CASSLWVTSGSVEQFF. V gene TRBV28 combines with J gene TRBJ2-1; TRBD2 aligns across 12 bases. With V trimmed by 0 bases and J by 9 bases, 6 bases remained unmatched. Per germline, CDR1 MDHEN and CDR2 SYDVKM. The CDR3 length is 16 residues.

V gene TRBV5-1 combines with J gene TRBJ2-4; TRBD1 matches 9 bases. Germline V lookup: CDR1 SGHRS, CDR2 YFSETQ. CDR3 length: 15 residues. The junction had 6 bases not matched to a gene; V was cut back by 2 bases and J by 6 bases. The chain's CDR3 is CASSFRGQGPNIQYF. Written as DNA, the CDR3 is TGCGCCAGCAGCTTCCGGGGACAGGGCCCAAACATTCAGTACTTC.

This chain uses TRBV6-1 with TRBJ1-5, with 9 bases identical to TRBD1. The junction had 3 bases not matched to a gene; V was cut back by 3 bases and J by 0 bases. Germline values: CDR1 MNHNS, CDR2 SASEGT. The CDR3 covers 16 residues. CDR3 residues: CASSDGQGYSNQPQHF. DNA for the CDR3: TGTGCCAGCAGTGACGGACAGGGGTATAGCAATCAGCCCCAGCATTTT.

The rearrangement joins TRBV7-3 to TRBJ2-2, with 7 bases identical to TRBD2. The length of the CDR3 is 16 residues. The germline V gene has CDR1 SGHTA and CDR2 FQGTGA. J gave up 6 bases and V 5 bases, and 12 bases lay outside the gene matches. CDR3 nucleotides: TGTGCCAGCAGCCGTTCCCCACTAACTAGCGCCGGGGAGCTGTTTTTT. Protein: CASSRSPLTSAGELFF.

This clone is a singleton in its sample. V gene TRBV29-1 combines with J gene TRBJ2-5, with a possible D match to TRBD1 (5 bases). V dropped 1 base and J dropped 2 bases, with 11 bases sitting between them. The germline gives CDR1 SQVTM, CDR2 ANQGSEA. The CDR3 loop spans 14 amino acids. The CDR3 region is CSVEGLRGQETQYF. The CDR3 DNA reads TGCAGCGTTGAAGGTCTTAGGGGACAAGAGACCCAGTACTTC.

This clone has a single count. Germline and junction disagree at one end, which may indicate a read error. The chain recombines TRBV30 with TRBJ2-5; D call uncertain. Germline V gene lookup returns CDR1 GTSNPN and CDR2 SVGIG (reference sequence). The CDR3 spans 12 residues. This CDR3 is CACSVLGETQYF. The CDR3 bases are TGTGCCTGTAGTGTATTGGGAGAGACCCAGTACTTC.

As for this clone: A far larger clone is only one base removed, so a read error is likely. This sequence joins TRBV4-2 and TRBJ2-5, with D possibly matching TRBD2 (6 bases). The germline gives CDR1 LGHNA, CDR2 YNFKEQ. V was clipped by 1 base and J by 6 bases, with 15 bases between them. This CDR3 is built from 15 residues. The CDR3 loop is CASSQVLTGAKTQYF. CDR3 bases: TGTGCCAGCAGCCAAGTTCTAACGGGAGCAAAGACCCAGTACTTC.

As regards this clone: One base away lies a much larger clone, so this may be a sequencing read error. Other DNA sequences within the sample encode an identical CDR3. This sequence joins TRBV7-8 and TRBJ2-7; D is uncertain. The V gene lost 5 bases and the J gene lost 0 bases, with 2 bases spanning the gap. The CDR3 spans 11 residues. Looked up from germline, CDR1 is SGHVS and CDR2 is FQNEAQ. The CDR3 bases are TGTGCCAGCAGCGCCTCCTACGAGCAGTACTTC. It codes for CASSASYEQYF.

The genes are TRBV4-2 and TRBJ2-2, with D perhaps being TRBD1 or TRBD2 (6 bases each). In germline, CDR1 is LGHNA, CDR2 YNFKEQ. The V gene lost 2 bases and the J gene lost 2 bases, with 18 bases spanning the gap. The CDR3 spans 18 residues. CDR3 protein: CASSQNPLGGPNTGELFF. The CDR3 nucleotides are TGTGCCAGCAGCCAAAATCCCCTAGGGGGGCCCAACACCGGGGAGCTGTTTTTT.

This clone has only a few counts. The rearrangement uses TRBV5-1 and TRBJ1-1, with TRBD1 as a possible D gene (5 bases). Germline lookup yields CDR1 SGHRS and CDR2 YFSETQ. The V end was cut by 4 bases, the J end by 3 bases, with 16 bases between. CDR3 length: 15 residues. The CDR3 nucleotides read TGCGCCAGCAGCGGGACGGGAGGGCGATACACTGAAGCTTTCTTT. This encodes CASSGTGGRYTEAFF.

This rearrangement joins TRBV4-3 to TRBJ2-1; maybe TRBD2 (6 bases). CDR1 is LGHNA and CDR2 is YSLEER in the germline V gene. The length of the CDR3 is 15 residues. Trimming pared 1 base from V and 6 bases from J, leaving 13 bases between. Written as DNA, the CDR3 is TGCGCCAGCAGCCAAGGGAGGGCCGCGACCAATGAGCAGTTCTTC. It translates to CASSQGRAATNEQFF.